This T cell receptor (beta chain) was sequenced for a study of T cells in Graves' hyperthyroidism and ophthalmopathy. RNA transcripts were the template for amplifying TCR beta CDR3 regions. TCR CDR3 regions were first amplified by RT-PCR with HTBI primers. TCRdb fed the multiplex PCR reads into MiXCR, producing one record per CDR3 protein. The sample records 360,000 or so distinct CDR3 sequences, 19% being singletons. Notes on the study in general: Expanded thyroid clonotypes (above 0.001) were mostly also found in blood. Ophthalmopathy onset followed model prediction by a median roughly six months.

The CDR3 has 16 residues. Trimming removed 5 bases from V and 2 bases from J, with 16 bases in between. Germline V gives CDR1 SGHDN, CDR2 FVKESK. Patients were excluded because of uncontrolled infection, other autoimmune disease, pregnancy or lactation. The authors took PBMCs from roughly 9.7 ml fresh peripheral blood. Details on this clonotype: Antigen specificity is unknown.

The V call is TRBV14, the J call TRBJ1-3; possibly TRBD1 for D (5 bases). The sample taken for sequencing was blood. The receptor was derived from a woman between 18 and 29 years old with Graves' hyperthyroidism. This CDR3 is CASSLLPWGPGNTIYF. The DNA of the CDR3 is TGTGCCAGCAGCTTACTGCCCTGGGGACCTGGAAACACCATATATTTT.